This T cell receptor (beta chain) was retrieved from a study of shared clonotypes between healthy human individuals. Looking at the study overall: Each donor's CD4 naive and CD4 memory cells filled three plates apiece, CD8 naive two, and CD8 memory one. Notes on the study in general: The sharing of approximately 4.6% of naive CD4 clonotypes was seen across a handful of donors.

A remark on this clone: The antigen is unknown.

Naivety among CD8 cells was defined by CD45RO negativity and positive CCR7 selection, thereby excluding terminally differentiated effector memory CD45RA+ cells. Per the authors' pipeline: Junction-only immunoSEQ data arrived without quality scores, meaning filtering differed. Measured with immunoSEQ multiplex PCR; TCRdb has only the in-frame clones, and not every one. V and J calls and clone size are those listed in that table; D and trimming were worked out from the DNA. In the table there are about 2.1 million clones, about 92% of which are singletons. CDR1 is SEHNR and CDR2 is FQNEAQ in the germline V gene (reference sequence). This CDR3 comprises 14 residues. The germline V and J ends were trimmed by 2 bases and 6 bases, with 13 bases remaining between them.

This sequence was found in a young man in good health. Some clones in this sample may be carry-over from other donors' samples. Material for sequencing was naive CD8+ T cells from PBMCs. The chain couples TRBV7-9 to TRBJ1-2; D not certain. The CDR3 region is CASSLSAEADGYTF. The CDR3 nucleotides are TGTGCCAGCAGCTTAAGTGCGGAGGCCGATGGCTACACCTTC.